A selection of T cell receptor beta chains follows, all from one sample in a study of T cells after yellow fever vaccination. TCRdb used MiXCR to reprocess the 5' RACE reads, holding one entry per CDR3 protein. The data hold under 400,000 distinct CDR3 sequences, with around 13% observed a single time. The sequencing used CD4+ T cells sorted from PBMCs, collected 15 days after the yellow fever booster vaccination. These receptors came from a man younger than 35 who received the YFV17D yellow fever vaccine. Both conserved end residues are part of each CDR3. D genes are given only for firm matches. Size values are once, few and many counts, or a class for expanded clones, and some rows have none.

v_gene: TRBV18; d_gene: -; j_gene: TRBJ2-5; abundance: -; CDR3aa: CASSPLGPGTIRETQYF; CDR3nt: TGTGCCAGCTCACCACTTGGCCCGGGGACAATCCGCGAGACCCAGTACTTC
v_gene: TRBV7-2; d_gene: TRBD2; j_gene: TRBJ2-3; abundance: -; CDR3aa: CASRKGLVTDTQYF; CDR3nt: TGTGCCAGCAGGAAGGGACTAGTCACAGATACGCAGTATTTT
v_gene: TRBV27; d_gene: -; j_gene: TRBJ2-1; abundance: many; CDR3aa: CASSFYSHAVDEQFF; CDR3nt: TGTGCCAGCAGTTTTTACTCGCACGCTGTAGATGAGCAGTTCTTC
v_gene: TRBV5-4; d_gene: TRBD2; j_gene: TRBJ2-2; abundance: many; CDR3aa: CASSSGPGLAGNGGELFF; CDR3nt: TGTGCCAGCAGCTCGGGCCCCGGACTAGCGGGGAATGGCGGGGAGCTGTTTTTT
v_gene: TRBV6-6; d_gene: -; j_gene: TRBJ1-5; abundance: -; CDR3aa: CASSSPERGASNQPQHF; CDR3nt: TGTGCCAGCAGTTCTCCCGAGAGGGGGGCTAGCAATCAGCCCCAGCATTTT
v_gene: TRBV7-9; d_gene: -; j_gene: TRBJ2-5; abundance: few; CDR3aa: CASSSLLGRRRGETQYF; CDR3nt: TGTGCCAGCAGCTCCCTCCTAGGGAGGCGGAGAGGAGAGACCCAGTACTTC
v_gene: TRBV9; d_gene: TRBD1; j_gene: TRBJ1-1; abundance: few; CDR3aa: CASSRPPEGAVTEAFF; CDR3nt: TGTGCCAGCAGCCGACCCCCAGAGGGGGCAGTTACTGAAGCTTTCTTT
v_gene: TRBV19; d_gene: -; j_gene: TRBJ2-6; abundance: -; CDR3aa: CASSSGRTISGANVLTF; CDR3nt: TGTGCCAGTAGTAGCGGACGGACCATCTCTGGGGCCAACGTCCTGACTTTC
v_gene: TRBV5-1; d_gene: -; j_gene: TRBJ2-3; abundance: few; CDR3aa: CASSPPLVTDTQYF; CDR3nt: TGCGCCAGCAGCCCCCCACTAGTGACAGATACGCAGTATTTT
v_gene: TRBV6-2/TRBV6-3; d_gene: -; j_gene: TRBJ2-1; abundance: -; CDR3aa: CASSYQDPSYNEQFF; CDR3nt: TGTGCCAGCAGTTACCAGGATCCCTCCTACAATGAGCAGTTCTTC
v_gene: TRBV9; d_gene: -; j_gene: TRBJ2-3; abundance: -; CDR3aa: CASSVEQGRITDTQYF; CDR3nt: TGTGCCAGCAGCGTAGAGCAGGGGCGAATCACAGATACGCAGTATTTT
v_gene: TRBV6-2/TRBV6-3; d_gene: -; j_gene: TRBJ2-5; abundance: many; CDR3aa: CASRQHNQETQYF; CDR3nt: TGTGCCAGCAGACAGCACAACCAAGAGACCCAGTACTTC
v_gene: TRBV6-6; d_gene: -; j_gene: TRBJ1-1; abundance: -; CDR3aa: CASSGGGSEAFF; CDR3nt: TGTGCCAGCAGCGGGGGGGGTTCTGAAGCTTTCTTT
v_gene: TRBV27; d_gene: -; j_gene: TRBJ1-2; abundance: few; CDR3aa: CASSFGLGHPGGYTF; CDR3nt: TGTGCCAGCAGTTTTGGGCTCGGACACCCAGGAGGCTACACCTTC
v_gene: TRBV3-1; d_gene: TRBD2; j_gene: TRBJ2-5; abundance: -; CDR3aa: CASRLRGAQETQYF; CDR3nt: TGTGCCAGCAGACTGCGGGGGGCCCAAGAGACCCAGTACTTC
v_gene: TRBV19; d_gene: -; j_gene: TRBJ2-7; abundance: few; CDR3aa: CARETNSCEGFYEQYF; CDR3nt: TGTGCCAGGGAAACCAACAGTTGTGAAGGGTTTTACGAGCAGTACTTC
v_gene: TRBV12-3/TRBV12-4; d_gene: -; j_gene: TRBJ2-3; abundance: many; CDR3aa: CASSPMATDTQYF; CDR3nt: TGTGCCAGCAGTCCAATGGCTACAGATACGCAGTATTTT
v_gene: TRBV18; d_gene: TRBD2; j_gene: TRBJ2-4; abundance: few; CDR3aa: CASSLSSGENIQYF; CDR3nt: TGTGCCAGCTCACTTTCTAGCGGAGAAAACATTCAGTACTTC
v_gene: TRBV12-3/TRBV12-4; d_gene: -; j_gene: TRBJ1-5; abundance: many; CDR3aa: CASSLSSNQPQHF; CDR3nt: TGTGCCAGCAGTTTGTCTAGCAATCAGCCCCAGCATTTT
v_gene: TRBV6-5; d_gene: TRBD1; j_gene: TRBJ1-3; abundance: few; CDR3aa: CASSYSGTGAGNTIYF; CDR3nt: TGTGCCAGCAGTTACTCCGGGACAGGGGCTGGAAACACCATATATTTT
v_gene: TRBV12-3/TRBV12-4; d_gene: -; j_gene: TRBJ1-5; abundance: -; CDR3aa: CASSLDRSYQPQHF; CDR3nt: TGTGCCAGCAGCCTAGACAGGTCTTATCAGCCCCAGCATTTT